The clone carrying this T cell receptor (beta chain) was counted at least ten times. Its antigen is not known. TCRdb re-called the 5' RACE reads through MiXCR, storing one row per CDR3 protein. Of more than 25,000 distinct CDR3 sequences in the sample, approximately 24% were seen once. Use was made of roughly 910,000 CD4+ or CD8+ T cells in sorted libraries. These data are taken from a study of neurological immune-mediated disorders. Study observations and caveats: Patients with HTLV-1-associated myelopathy showed the most TCR clonal expansion. Those with multiple sclerosis showed the least, falling below healthy controls.

Sequences were obtained from CD4+ T cells from blood. The sequence was collected from a man aged 45-65 years with HTLV-1-associated myelopathy (HAM/TSP).

The CDR3 DNA reads TGCAGTGCTAGAGATCCCGGGACAGGGAACTATGGCTACACCTTC. Amino acids: CSARDPGTGNYGYTF. The rearrangement joins TRBV20-1 to TRBJ1-2; TRBD1 aligns across 9 bases. Germline lookup yields CDR1 DFQATT and CDR2 SNEGSKA (reference sequence). V was pared by 0 bases and J by 2 bases, with 4 bases of the junction left unmatched. CDR3 length equals 15 residues.